This entry is about one T cell receptor beta chain. What it binds is unknown. Each TCR library used about 500 ng of total RNA and a linear amplification protocol. TCRdb called the reads again in MiXCR, with one record for every CDR3 protein. The sample lists 200,000 or so distinct CDR3 sequences; 65% to 75% were seen once. The data belong to a study of healthy donors' naive CD4 and CD8 T cells. Findings and limits, study-wide: Bulk sequencing left alpha and beta chains unpaired.

Germline values: CDR1 MNHEY, CDR2 SVGEGT. This CDR3 is built from 16 residues. Trimming took 4 bases from V and 3 from J; bases not matched to a gene: 8. The sequencing sample was made of naive CD4+ and CD8+ T cells sorted from blood, pooled from several donors. This receptor was taken from a pool of human donors in good health; the sample pools cells from several healthy donors. V and J are TRBV6-2 or TRBV6-3 and TRBJ1-2; 10 bases are shared with TRBD1. DNA for the CDR3: TGTGCCAGCAGTTTCCAGCGGACAGGGGGATACTATGGCTACACCTTC. Amino acid sequence: CASSFQRTGGYYGYTF.